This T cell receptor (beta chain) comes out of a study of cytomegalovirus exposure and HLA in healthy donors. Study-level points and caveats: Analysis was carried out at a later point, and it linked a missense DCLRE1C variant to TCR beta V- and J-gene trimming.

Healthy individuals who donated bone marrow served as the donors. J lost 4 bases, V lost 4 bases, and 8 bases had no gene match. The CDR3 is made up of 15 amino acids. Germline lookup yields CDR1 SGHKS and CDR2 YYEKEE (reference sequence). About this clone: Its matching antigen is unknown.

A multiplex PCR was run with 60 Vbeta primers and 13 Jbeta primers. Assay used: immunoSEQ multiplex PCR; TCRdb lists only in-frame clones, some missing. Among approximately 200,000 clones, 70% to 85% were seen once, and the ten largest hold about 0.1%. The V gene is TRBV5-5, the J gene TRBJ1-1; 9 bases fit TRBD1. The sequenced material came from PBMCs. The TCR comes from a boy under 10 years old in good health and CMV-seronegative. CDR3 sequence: CASSRTGEISTEAFF. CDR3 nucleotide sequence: TGTGCCAGCAGCCGGACAGGGGAGATCAGCACTGAAGCTTTCTTT.